The rows below give T cell receptor beta chains drawn from one sample of a study of lymphopenia after photon versus proton radiotherapy. TCRdb keeps only in-frame clones here, not all; method: immunoSEQ multiplex PCR. The sample includes approximately 66,000 clones, around 88% of them seen just once. The sequences come from peripheral blood, collected from a patient treated with photon-based radiotherapy. Receptors were obtained from a man between 40 and 49 years old with gastric cancer. Both conserved end residues are part of each CDR3. Fields, in order: J gene, V gene, CDR3 protein.

j_gene: TRBJ1-4; v_gene: TRBV5-1; CDR3aa: CASKSGMGNEKLFF
j_gene: TRBJ1-1; v_gene: TRBV5-8; CDR3aa: CASSFPGTGWMNTEAFF
j_gene: TRBJ2-3; v_gene: TRBV4-1; CDR3aa: CASSQFPGATDTQYF
j_gene: TRBJ2-7; v_gene: TRBV5-1; CDR3aa: CARMAPSYEQYF
j_gene: TRBJ1-4; v_gene: TRBV9; CDR3aa: CASSYRTGVPNEKLFF
j_gene: TRBJ1-4; v_gene: TRBV27; CDR3aa: CASSLWGSGEKLFF
j_gene: TRBJ1-6; v_gene: TRBV19; CDR3aa: CASSIWTLNSPLHF
j_gene: TRBJ2-7; v_gene: TRBV21-1; CDR3aa: CATQQIQAGEPSYEQYF
j_gene: TRBJ1-2; v_gene: TRBV19; CDR3aa: CASRSPQDSYGYTF
j_gene: TRBJ1-6; v_gene: TRBV7-2; CDR3aa: CASSLGTSRPLHF
j_gene: TRBJ1-6; v_gene: TRBV7-3; CDR3aa: CASSSEQIPNSPLHF
j_gene: TRBJ2-2; v_gene: TRBV19; CDR3aa: CASIRTGGAGGELFF
j_gene: TRBJ1-3; v_gene: TRBV9; CDR3aa: CASSDSVGNTIYF
j_gene: TRBJ1-2; v_gene: TRBV20-1; CDR3aa: CSASPPYGYTF
j_gene: TRBJ1-2; v_gene: TRBV4-2; CDR3aa: CASSQELGSGYTF
j_gene: TRBJ1-1; v_gene: TRBV6-5; CDR3aa: CASSYQGIEAFF
j_gene: NA; v_gene: TRBV5-1; CDR3aa: CASSWTRGGTSSYEQYF
j_gene: TRBJ2-2; v_gene: TRBV18; CDR3aa: CASSSRVYGELFF
j_gene: TRBJ1-1; v_gene: TRBV19; CDR3aa: CASSHLQGEAEAFF
j_gene: TRBJ1-2; v_gene: TRBV9; CDR3aa: CASSLWDRGDGYTF
j_gene: TRBJ2-7; v_gene: TRBV5-1; CDR3aa: CASSPGASGAYEQYF
j_gene: TRBJ2-2; v_gene: TRBV5-4; CDR3aa: CASSSGTGLLNTGELFF
j_gene: TRBJ1-4; v_gene: TRBV4-1; CDR3aa: CASSQTRALEGNEKLFF
j_gene: TRBJ2-1; v_gene: TRBV7-3; CDR3aa: CASSLSGSGEATRNEQFF
j_gene: TRBJ1-1; v_gene: TRBV12-5; CDR3aa: CASTKQGAITEAFF
j_gene: TRBJ1-6; v_gene: TRBV18; CDR3aa: CASSPVFSSNSPLHF
j_gene: TRBJ1-5; v_gene: TRBV2; CDR3aa: CASSESIGQGFSNQPQHF
j_gene: TRBJ1-6; v_gene: TRBV7-9; CDR3aa: CASSASGGRGNSPLHF
j_gene: TRBJ2-5; v_gene: TRBV27; CDR3aa: CASSAGSWVKTQYF
j_gene: TRBJ2-5; v_gene: TRBV5-6; CDR3aa: CASSRWSGGSETQYF
j_gene: TRBJ1-1; v_gene: TRBV6-5; CDR3aa: CASRKAGMDTEAFF
j_gene: TRBJ2-2; v_gene: TRBV18; CDR3aa: CASSKIANTGELFF
j_gene: TRBJ2-5; v_gene: TRBV15; CDR3aa: CATSRDWTKEETQYF
j_gene: TRBJ2-7; v_gene: TRBV6-5; CDR3aa: CASSTNRGSYEQYF
j_gene: TRBJ2-2; v_gene: TRBV6-1; CDR3aa: CASIRTANTGELFF
j_gene: TRBJ2-3; v_gene: TRBV15; CDR3aa: CATSRVGTRVSTDTQYF
j_gene: TRBJ1-5; v_gene: TRBV19; CDR3aa: CASSQQGTGNQPQHF
j_gene: TRBJ1-6; v_gene: TRBV9; CDR3aa: CASSGRQGLNSPLHF
j_gene: TRBJ1-1; v_gene: TRBV2; CDR3aa: CASSWGRAEAFF
j_gene: TRBJ2-2; v_gene: TRBV19; CDR3aa: CASSTPGQGVYTGELFF
j_gene: TRBJ2-5; v_gene: TRBV5-1; CDR3aa: CASSLGGQETQYF
j_gene: TRBJ2-2; v_gene: TRBV30; CDR3aa: CAWMSGGNTGELFF
j_gene: TRBJ2-3; v_gene: TRBV6-5; CDR3aa: CASRPAGTTDTQYF
j_gene: TRBJ2-7; v_gene: TRBV29-1; CDR3aa: CSVGQPSGEQYF
j_gene: TRBJ2-2; v_gene: TRBV6-5; CDR3aa: CASRGTGTTGELFF
j_gene: TRBJ2-5; v_gene: TRBV4-3; CDR3aa: CASSQERRPPQTQYF
j_gene: TRBJ2-5; v_gene: TRBV7-2; CDR3aa: CASSPTWDQETQYF
j_gene: TRBJ2-3; v_gene: TRBV11-2; CDR3aa: CASSGGAPPPDTQYF